This is a list of T cell receptor beta chains from one sample in a study of T-cell reconstitution after alpha-beta-depleted transplantation in children. Each CDR3 protein gets one entry after TCRdb re-called the PCR reads with MiXCR. The data hold 800,000 to 1,000,000 distinct CDR3 sequences, with roughly 29% observed a single time. The specimen was PBMCs, mostly from graft donor cells, collected 360 days after TCRalphabeta/CD19-depleted stem cell transplant. The receptors shown here come from a boy under three years old who had a stem cell transplant for SCID, so the T cells may come from the graft donor. CDR3s include the opening cysteine and the closing phenylalanine or tryptophan. The D gene is left open where the match is weak. Clone size is stated in some rows and not others, as once, few, many or a class when expanded.

>TRBD2|.|TRBJ2-4|TRBV7-8
TGTGCCAGCAGCTCCACTAGCGGGGGTCCCAAAAACATTCAGTACTTC
CASSSTSGGPKNIQYF
>TRBD1|once|TRBJ1-1|TRBV20-1
TGCAGTGCTAGATTAGGGGGACAGGGGGTCTTGAACACTGAAGCTTTCTTT
CSARLGGQGVLNTEAFF
>TRBD2|few|TRBJ2-7|TRBV7-9
TGTGCCAGCAGCTTCCGCCCTAGCGGGGAGGCTTCCTACGAGCAGTACTTC
CASSFRPSGEASYEQYF
>TRBD2|.|TRBJ2-1|TRBV5-1
TGCGCCAGCAGCAGAGCGGGGGGGAGAACCTACAATGAGCAGTTCTTC
CASSRAGGRTYNEQFF
>TRBD2|.|TRBJ2-3|TRBV12-3/TRBV12-4
TGTGCCAGCAGCCGTTCTAGAGCGGGGATTCTCACAGATACGCAGTATTTT
CASSRSRAGILTDTQYF
>.|.|TRBJ1-2|TRBV5-1
TGCGCCAGCAGCTTGGCCCCGGCAGTTAACTATGGCTACACCTTC
CASSLAPAVNYGYTF
>.|few|TRBJ2-3|TRBV6-5
TGTGCCAGCCAAAGGGACGGGGCCACAGATACGCAGTATTTT
CASQRDGATDTQYF
>.|.|TRBJ1-1|TRBV3-1
TGTGCCAGCAGCCAACCGGCGGGACAAACTGAAGCTTTCTTT
CASSQPAGQTEAFF
>.|few|TRBJ2-2|TRBV2
TGTGCCAGCAGTGAAGTGGTGGTCGGGGAGCTGTTTTTT
CASSEVVVGELFF
>.|.|TRBJ2-7|TRBV20-1
TGCAGTGCTAGAACAGGTGACTCCTACGAGCAGTACTTC
CSARTGDSYEQYF
>TRBD2|.|TRBJ2-5|TRBV20-1
TGCAGTGCTCGGGACTACTTCCAAGAGACCCAGTACTTC
CSARDYFQETQYF
>TRBD2|.|TRBJ2-3|TRBV20-1
TGCAGTGTCCTCAGCGGGGGGCCCTGGCGTGGCACAGATACGCAGTATTTT
CSVLSGGPWRGTDTQYF
>.|.|TRBJ1-3|TRBV25-1
TGTGCCAGCAGTGAATTCTTGCCAGGTTCCTCTGGAAACACCATATATTTT
CASSEFLPGSSGNTIYF
>.|.|TRBJ1-1|TRBV6-5
TGTGCCAGCAGTTACTTACCTGGGCAGGGAGGGACTGAAGCTTTCTTT
CASSYLPGQGGTEAFF
>.|once|TRBJ1-2|TRBV12-3/TRBV12-4
TGTGCCACAATCCTCGAGGGCCCCTATGGCTACACCTTC
CATILEGPYGYTF
>.|.|TRBJ2-1|TRBV24-1
TGTGCCACCAGTGATAACAGGGCCATAAATGAGCAGTTCTTC
CATSDNRAINEQFF
>.|.|TRBJ2-1|TRBV20-1
TGCAGTGCTTCGGGCCCGTATAGCTACTCCTACAATGAGCAGTTCTTC
CSASGPYSYSYNEQFF
>TRBD2|.|TRBJ2-5|TRBV4-1
TGCGCCAGCAGCCGCACCGGGACTAGCGGGGAAGAGACCCAGTACTTC
CASSRTGTSGEETQYF
>TRBD1|.|TRBJ2-5|TRBV29-1
TGCAGCGTCACAGGGGTCGGGGAGACCCAGTACTTC
CSVTGVGETQYF
>.|.|TRBJ2-3|TRBV18
TGTGCCAGCTCACCAATGGACGGAGATACGCAGTATTTT
CASSPMDGDTQYF
>.|.|TRBJ1-2|TRBV6-1
TGTGCCAGCAACCCCGATGGGGGGAGGGGGAATCGCTATGGCTACACCTTC
CASNPDGGRGNRYGYTF
>.|few|TRBJ2-3|TRBV6-5
TGTGCCAGCAGTCGTCGTAACAGGATTAACACAGATACGCAGTATTTT
CASSRRNRINTDTQYF
>.|.|TRBJ2-6|TRBV5-1
TGCGCCAGCAGCTTGGCCTTTAGCCCTGGGGCCAACGTCCTGACTTTC
CASSLAFSPGANVLTF
>.|.|TRBJ2-5|TRBV10-3
TGTGCCATCAGTGAGGATGGGGGTCGAAGAGAGACCCAGTACTTC
CAISEDGGRRETQYF
>TRBD1|few|TRBJ2-2|TRBV7-2
TGTGCCAGCTCACCCCATCGGAGGACAGGGGAAATGGTCGGGGAGCTGTTTTTT
CASSPHRRTGEMVGELFF
>.|few|TRBJ2-3|TRBV27
TGTGCCAGCAGTCCCAGAGCAAGGGTTACAGATACGCAGTATTTT
CASSPRARVTDTQYF
>TRBD1|few|TRBJ1-6|TRBV6-2/TRBV6-3
TGTGCCAGCAAGGGGGACAGGGTGACTGGCGGCCTCCACTTT
CASKGDRVTGGLHF
>.|.|TRBJ2-6|TRBV12-3/TRBV12-4
TGTGCCAGCAGAAGTACTGGGGCCAACGTCCTGACTTTC
CASRSTGANVLTF
>.|.|TRBJ2-7|TRBV14
TGTGCCAGCAGCCAAGTAAGATACCACGAGCAGTACTTC
CASSQVRYHEQYF
>TRBD1|many|TRBJ2-7|TRBV5-1
TGCGCCAGCAGCTTCCGGACAGGAACCTCCTACGAGCAGTACTTC
CASSFRTGTSYEQYF
>TRBD1|few|TRBJ1-4|TRBV6-6
TGTGCCAGCAGCCTCGAACAGGGGGAAAAACTGTTTTTT
CASSLEQGEKLFF
>.|few|TRBJ2-7|TRBV25-1
TGTGCCAGCAGTGCTCCGGGGTCATTGGAGCAGTACTTC
CASSAPGSLEQYF
>.|.|TRBJ1-4|TRBV20-1
TGCAGTGCCCGACGGGAGGTAGATGAAAAACTGTTTTTT
CSARREVDEKLFF
>.|.|TRBJ1-1|TRBV2
TGTGCCAGCACTCAAACCCCTGGAGTACTGAACACTGAAGCTTTCTTT
CASTQTPGVLNTEAFF
>.|few|TRBJ1-3|TRBV12-3/TRBV12-4
TGTGCCAGCAGTTTCCGGACAGCCCGCTCTGGAAACACCATATACTTT
CASSFRTARSGNTIYF
>TRBD1|.|TRBJ1-1|TRBV12-3/TRBV12-4
TGTGCCAGCACCACTCGGGACAGCCTGAACACTGAAGCTTTCTTT
CASTTRDSLNTEAFF
>.|.|TRBJ2-5|TRBV18
TGTGCCAGCTCAAATAGCGTTGGGACCCAGTACTTC
CASSNSVGTQYF
>.|.|TRBJ1-2|TRBV6-1
TGTGCCAGCAGTCAGGCCCCTGCGCAACCTCCGGGCTATGGCTACACCTTC
CASSQAPAQPPGYGYTF
>TRBD1|.|TRBJ2-2|TRBV6-1
TGTGCCAGCAGATCAAAGGGGGCTGGCGGGGAGCTGTTTTTT
CASRSKGAGGELFF
>TRBD2|.|TRBJ2-1|TRBV18
TGTGCCAGCTCCCCCAGCTGGGGGGGTGAGCAGTTCTTC
CASSPSWGGEQFF
>.|.|TRBJ2-2|TRBV9
TGTGCCAGCAGCGTGGCCCTGAACGCCGGGGAGCTGTTTTTT
CASSVALNAGELFF
>TRBD2|few|TRBJ2-1|TRBV4-3
TGCGCCAGCAGCCGAGTAGCGGGGCTCTCCTACAATGAGCAGTTCTTC
CASSRVAGLSYNEQFF
>TRBD2|.|TRBJ2-7|TRBV6-5
TGTGCCAGCAGTTACGTACTAGCGGGGGGAAGGGACGAGCAGTACTTC
CASSYVLAGGRDEQYF
>TRBD1|many|TRBJ2-7|TRBV12-3/TRBV12-4
TGTGCCAGCAGTCCCAGGGGACAGGGTAGATACGAGCAGTACTTC
CASSPRGQGRYEQYF
>TRBD2|few|TRBJ2-5|TRBV4-1
TGCGCCAGCAGCCAAGGAGGAGCGGGGGGCCAAGAGACCCAGTACTTC
CASSQGGAGGQETQYF
>TRBD1|.|TRBJ1-2|TRBV9
TGTGCCAGCAGCAACCAAAGACCACGGACAGGGCGGTTCTATGGCTACACCTTC
CASSNQRPRTGRFYGYTF
>.|.|TRBJ1-1|TRBV11-3
TGTGCCAGCAGCTCTCTCCGGGACCGGGGGTACACTGAAGCTTTCTTT
CASSSLRDRGYTEAFF